These T cell receptor beta chains were read from a single sample in a study of T-cell reconstitution after alpha-beta-depleted transplantation in children. TCRdb re-derived calls from the PCR reads in MiXCR, one entry per CDR3 protein. The sample has 150,000 to 250,000 distinct CDR3 sequences, about 6% seen once. Sequencing used PBMCs, obtained before TCRalphabeta/CD19-depleted stem cell transplant. The origin of the receptors is a girl less than two years old with combined immunodeficiency, due to receive a stem cell transplant. Each CDR3 is given with its conserved first and last residue. D genes are given only for firm matches. Expanded clones are given a class, and other clones once, few, many or no size at all.

many	TRBV18	.	TRBJ2-1	12	TGTGCCAGCTCACCACCGGAGGGTGAGCAGTTCTTC	CASSPPEGEQFF
many	TRBV6-1	TRBD2	TRBJ2-5	18	TGTGCCAGCAACCATAAGAAAGCGGGACTAGCGGAAAAAGAGACCCAGTACTTC	CASNHKKAGLAEKETQYF
many	TRBV6-1	.	TRBJ2-7	11	TGTGCGTGCAGGGAACCCTACGAGCAGTACTTC	CACREPYEQYF
many	TRBV7-2	TRBD2	TRBJ2-7	14	TGTGCCAGCAGCTGGAGCGGGGCTACCTACGAGCAGTACTTC	CASSWSGATYEQYF
many	TRBV7-8	.	TRBJ2-1	16	TGTGCCAGCAGCCCGAGGACGGGGCCATCCTACAATGAGCAGTTCTTC	CASSPRTGPSYNEQFF
.	TRBV4-3	TRBD1	TRBJ1-2	16	TGCGCCAGCAGCCCTCGCCCGGAACCGGGACAGTGGGGCTACACCTTC	CASSPRPEPGQWGYTF
many	TRBV12-3/TRBV12-4	TRBD2	TRBJ2-1	16	TGTGCCAGCAGTTTAATAATGGGGCTAGCGGGGGGTGAGCAGTTCTTC	CASSLIMGLAGGEQFF
many	TRBV29-1	TRBD2	TRBJ2-2	18	TGCAGCGTTGAAGGGACTAGCGGGGGTAACGCGAACACCGGGGAGCTGTTTTTT	CSVEGTSGGNANTGELFF
many	TRBV20-1	TRBD2	TRBJ2-2	15	TGCAGTGCTTTACGAGCGGGGGAGGCCACCGGGGAGCTGTTTTTT	CSALRAGEATGELFF
few	TRBV6-6	.	TRBJ2-1	12	TGTGCCAGCACGCAGGGGTGGGGTGAGCAGTTCTTC	CASTQGWGEQFF
.	TRBV27	.	TRBJ2-3	14	TGTGCCAGCAGTTTACGCATAGGCGCAGATACGCAGTATTTT	CASSLRIGADTQYF
many	TRBV29-1	.	TRBJ2-1	11	TGCAGCGTTTACACAGGTATTGAGCAGTTCTTC	CSVYTGIEQFF
many	TRBV20-1	.	TRBJ2-7	15	TGCAGTGCTAGAGATCCGGGTGGGAGCTCCTACGAGCAGTACTTC	CSARDPGGSSYEQYF
few	TRBV5-1	.	TRBJ1-1	14	TGCGCCAGCAGCTTCGGAGTCGGGAACACTGAAGCTTTCTTT	CASSFGVGNTEAFF
.	TRBV4-2	.	TRBJ2-2	15	TGTGCCAGCAGCCTTGGGACTTCCAACACCGGGGAGCTGTTTTTT	CASSLGTSNTGELFF
.	TRBV5-6	TRBD2	TRBJ2-1	16	TGTGCCAGCAGCTACTCGGGGGGGACCCCCTACAATGAGCAGTTCTTC	CASSYSGGTPYNEQFF
.	TRBV9	.	TRBJ2-6	17	TGTGCCAGCAGCTCACCATGGAGTGGGGCGGGGGCCAACGTCCTGACTTTC	CASSSPWSGAGANVLTF
many	TRBV7-2	TRBD1	TRBJ1-5	15	TGTGCCAGCAGCTACGGGACAGGGGGCAATCAGCCCCAGCATTTT	CASSYGTGGNQPQHF
many	TRBV27	TRBD1	TRBJ1-5	17	TGTGCCAGCAGTTCCAGCCAGGGGGGGTACCTATATCAGCCCCAGCATTTT	CASSSSQGGYLYQPQHF
.	TRBV20-1	TRBD2	TRBJ2-7	13	TGCATCGGAAGGGACTACCGAAACTACGAGCAGTACTTC	CIGRDYRNYEQYF
many	TRBV6-2/TRBV6-3	.	TRBJ1-2	12	TGTGCCAGCGGGAGCAGGGTGAGAGGCTACACCTTC	CASGSRVRGYTF
many	TRBV6-5	.	TRBJ2-1	15	TGTGCCAGCACTCACGGCCCTAGTGGGCACAATGAGCAGTTCTTC	CASTHGPSGHNEQFF
many	TRBV28	.	TRBJ1-6	13	TGTGCCAGCAGTCCGTGGGGGAGCAGGCCCCTCCACTTT	CASSPWGSRPLHF
few	TRBV13	TRBD2	TRBJ2-3	16	TGTGCCAGCAGCCATCTAGCGGGGGCTCTCACAGATACGCAGTATTTT	CASSHLAGALTDTQYF
few	TRBV4-2	TRBD2	TRBJ2-7	15	TGTGCCAGCAGCCCCAGGGCCCTAGCGCCGGGGGGGCAGTACTTC	CASSPRALAPGGQYF
many	TRBV7-9	.	TRBJ2-5	15	TGTGCCAGCAGCTTAGGGACAGCGCCACAAGAGACCCAGTACTTC	CASSLGTAPQETQYF
few	TRBV12-3/TRBV12-4	TRBD2	TRBJ2-5	15	TGTGCCAGCAGGTCGACTAGCGGGCCCCCAGAGACCCAGTACTTC	CASRSTSGPPETQYF
few	TRBV4-1	.	TRBJ2-7	13	TGCGCCAGCAGCCATCCCAACTCAGACGAGCAGTACTTC	CASSHPNSDEQYF
many	TRBV24-1	TRBD2	TRBJ2-1	16	TGTGCCACCAGTGATCGGGGGAGGGCCCCTTACAATGAGCAGTTCTTC	CATSDRGRAPYNEQFF
many	TRBV27	.	TRBJ2-2	14	TGTGCCAGCATAAAGGGACCGAACACCGGGGAGCTGTTTTTT	CASIKGPNTGELFF
many	TRBV20-1	.	TRBJ2-3	16	TGCAGTGCTAGAGGGACGGGAACAGGCGTTCCCCTCACGCAGTATTTT	CSARGTGTGVPLTQYF
few	TRBV20-1	.	TRBJ1-1	13	TGCAGTGCTGACGACAGGATGAACACTGAAGCTTTCTTT	CSADDRMNTEAFF
many	TRBV18	.	TRBJ1-5	16	TGTGCCAGCTCACCTGGGGGGACCCCCTTTGGCCAGCCCCAGCATTTT	CASSPGGTPFGQPQHF
many	TRBV11-3	.	TRBJ2-1	15	TGTGCCAGCAGCCCCCGGGTAGAGATACTTAATGAGCAGTTCTTC	CASSPRVEILNEQFF
many	TRBV20-1	.	TRBJ2-3	14	TGCAGTGCTAGAGATCGTGGCGGCACAGATACGCAGTATTTT	CSARDRGGTDTQYF
many	TRBV29-1	.	TRBJ1-1	12	TGCAGCGTTGAAGACCAGAACACTGAAGCTTTCTTT	CSVEDQNTEAFF
.	TRBV11-3	TRBD2	TRBJ2-5	16	TGTGCCAGCAGCGCTGGCAGCGGGGGCGAAGCGGAGACCCAGTACTTC	CASSAGSGGEAETQYF
.	TRBV4-3	.	TRBJ2-7	14	TGCGCCAGCAGCCAAGGCAGAGGGGCCTACGAGCAGTACTTC	CASSQGRGAYEQYF
many	TRBV20-1	.	TRBJ2-2	13	TGCAGTGCTAGAGATCTGCATGGCGGGGAGCTGTTTTTT	CSARDLHGGELFF
many	TRBV20-1	.	TRBJ1-2	15	TGCAGTGCTAGAGATATGCAGGGTGTCAACTATGGCTACACCTTC	CSARDMQGVNYGYTF
many	TRBV4-2	.	TRBJ2-2	17	TGTGCCAGCAGCCAAGCTTTCCTTCCGATCGACACCGGGGAGCTGTTTTTT	CASSQAFLPIDTGELFF
many	TRBV7-9	.	TRBJ1-2	13	TGTGCCAGCAGCTTAAACTTTCACTATGGCTACACCTTC	CASSLNFHYGYTF
many	TRBV20-1	.	TRBJ1-2	13	TGCAGTGCTAGAGATCTGGACATCTATGGCTACACCTTC	CSARDLDIYGYTF